The subject of this entry is one TCR beta chain. Its antigen is undetermined. The CDR3 length is 16 residues. V shed 0 bases, J shed 3 bases, and the junction held 8 bases outside the gene matches. CDR1 and CDR2 from the germline V gene are SGHDN and FVKESK. This sample stems from a study of cytomegalovirus exposure and HLA in healthy donors. Background on the study: T cells numbering around 190 million yielded 95 million to 140 million unique TCR beta sequences in an earlier analysis. General study findings and limits: Altogether, 150 or so TCR beta chains were recorded as cytomegalovirus-associated. A few chains tied to CMV proved CMV antigen-specific in vitro.

Sampled while nominally healthy, donors likely had unrecorded immune exposures. The study ran its PCR with 60 Vbeta and 13 Jbeta primers. Generated by immunoSEQ multiplex PCR, the TCRdb table keeps only in-frame clones and is missing some. This table has 100,000 to 150,000 clones, approximately 10% appearing once. Sample: PBMCs. This TCR derives from a woman under 30 in good health and CMV-seropositive. The gene calls are TRBV14 and TRBJ2-7; 7 nucleotides match TRBD2. The CDR3 region has the DNA TGTGCCAGCAGCCAAGATTCTCGGGGACTACTCTACGAGCAGTACTTC. Its translation is CASSQDSRGLLYEQYF. The full variable domain, rest sourced from reference TRBV14 and TRBJ2-7, is EAGVTQFPSHSVIEKGQTVTLRCDPISGHDNLYWYRRVMGKEIKFLLHFVKESKQDESGMPNNRFLAERTGGTYSTLKVQPAELEDSGVYFCASSQDSRGLLYEQYFGPGTRLTVT.